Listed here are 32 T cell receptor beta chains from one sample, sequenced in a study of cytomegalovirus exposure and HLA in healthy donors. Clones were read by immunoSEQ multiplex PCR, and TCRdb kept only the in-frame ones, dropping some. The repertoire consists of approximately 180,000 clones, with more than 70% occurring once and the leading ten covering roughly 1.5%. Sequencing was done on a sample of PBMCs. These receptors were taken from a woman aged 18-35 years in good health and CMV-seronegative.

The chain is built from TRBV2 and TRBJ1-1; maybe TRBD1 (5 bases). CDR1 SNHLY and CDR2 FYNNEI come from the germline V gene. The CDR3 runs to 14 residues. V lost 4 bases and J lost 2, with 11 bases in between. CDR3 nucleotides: TGTGCCAGCAGTGGGACAAAAAAAAACACTGAAGCTTTCTTT. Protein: CASSGTKKNTEAFF.

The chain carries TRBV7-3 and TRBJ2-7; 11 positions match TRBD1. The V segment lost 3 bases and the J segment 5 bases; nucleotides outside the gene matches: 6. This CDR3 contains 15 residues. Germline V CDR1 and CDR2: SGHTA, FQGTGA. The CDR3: CASSFRTGGINEQYF. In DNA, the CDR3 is TGTGCCAGCAGCTTCCGGACAGGGGGCATCAACGAGCAGTACTTC.

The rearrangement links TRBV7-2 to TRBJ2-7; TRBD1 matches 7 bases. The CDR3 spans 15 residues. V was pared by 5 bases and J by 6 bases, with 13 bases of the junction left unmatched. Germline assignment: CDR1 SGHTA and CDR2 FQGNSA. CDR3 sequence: CASSPPQGVFGEQYF. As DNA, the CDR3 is TGTGCCAGCAGCCCCCCCCAGGGGGTATTTGGCGAGCAGTACTTC.

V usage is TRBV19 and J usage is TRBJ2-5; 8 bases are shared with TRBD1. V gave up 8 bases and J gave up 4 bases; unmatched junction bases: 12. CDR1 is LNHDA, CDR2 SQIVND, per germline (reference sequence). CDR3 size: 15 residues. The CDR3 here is CASSTTSGGGETQYF. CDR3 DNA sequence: TGTGCCAGTTCGACCACCTCAGGGGGCGGAGAGACCCAGTACTTC.

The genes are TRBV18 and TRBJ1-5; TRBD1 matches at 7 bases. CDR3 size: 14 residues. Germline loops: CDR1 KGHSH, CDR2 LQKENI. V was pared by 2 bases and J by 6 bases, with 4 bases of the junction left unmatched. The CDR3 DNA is TGTGCCAGCTCACCAGGAGGGGGCTCTCAGCCCCAGCATTTT. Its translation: CASSPGGGSQPQHF. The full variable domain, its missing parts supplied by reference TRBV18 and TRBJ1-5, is NAGVMQNPRHLVRRRGQEARLRCSPMKGHSHVYWYRQLPEEGLKFMVYLQKENIIDESGMPKERFSAEFPKEGPSILRIQQVVRGDSAAYFCASSPGGGSQPQHFGDGTRLSIL.

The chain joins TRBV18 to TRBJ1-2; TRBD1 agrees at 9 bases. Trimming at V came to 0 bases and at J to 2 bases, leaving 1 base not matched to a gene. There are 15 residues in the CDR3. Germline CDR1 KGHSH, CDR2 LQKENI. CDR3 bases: TGTGCCAGCTCACCACCGGGACAGGGAAACTATGGCTACACCTTC. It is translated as CASSPPGQGNYGYTF. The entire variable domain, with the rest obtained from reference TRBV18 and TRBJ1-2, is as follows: NAGVMQNPRHLVRRRGQEARLRCSPMKGHSHVYWYRQLPEEGLKFMVYLQKENIIDESGMPKERFSAEFPKEGPSILRIQQVVRGDSAAYFCASSPPGQGNYGYTFGSGTRLTVV.

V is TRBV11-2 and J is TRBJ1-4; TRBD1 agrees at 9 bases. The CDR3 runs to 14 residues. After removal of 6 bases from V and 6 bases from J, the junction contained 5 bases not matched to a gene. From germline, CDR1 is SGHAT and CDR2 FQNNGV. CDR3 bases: TGTGCCAGCAGATACAGGGGGCGCGATGAAAAACTGTTTTTT. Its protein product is CASRYRGRDEKLFF.

For the CDR3, the DNA is TGTGCCAGCATTCGCGGGACAGGGTCCCCCCACCCTAATGAAAAACTGTTTTTT. Its protein is CASIRGTGSPHPNEKLFF. The chain couples TRBV2 to TRBJ1-4, with 9 bases matching TRBD1. This CDR3 is built from 18 residues. V shed 7 bases and J 3 bases; nucleotides not matched to a gene: 15. From germline, CDR1 is SNHLY and CDR2 FYNNEI.

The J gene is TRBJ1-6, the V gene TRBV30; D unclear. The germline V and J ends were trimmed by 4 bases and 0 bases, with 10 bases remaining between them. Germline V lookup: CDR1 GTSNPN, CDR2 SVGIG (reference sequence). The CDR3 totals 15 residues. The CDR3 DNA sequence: TGTGCCTGGAAGGAACAGAGCTCCTATAATTCACCCCTCCACTTT. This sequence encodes CAWKEQSSYNSPLHF. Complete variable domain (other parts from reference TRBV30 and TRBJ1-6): SQTIHQWPATLVQPVGSPLSLECTVEGTSNPNLYWYRQAAGRGLQLLFYSVGIGQISSEVPQNLSASRPQDRQFILSSKKLLLSDSGFYLCAWKEQSSYNSPLHFGNGTRLTVT.

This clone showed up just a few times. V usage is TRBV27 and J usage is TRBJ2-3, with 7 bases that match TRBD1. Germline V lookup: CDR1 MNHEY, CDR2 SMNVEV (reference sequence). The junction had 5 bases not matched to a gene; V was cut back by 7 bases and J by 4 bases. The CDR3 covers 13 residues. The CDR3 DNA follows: TGTGCCAGCAAGATCGACAGGGCAGATACGCAGTATTTT. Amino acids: CASKIDRADTQYF.

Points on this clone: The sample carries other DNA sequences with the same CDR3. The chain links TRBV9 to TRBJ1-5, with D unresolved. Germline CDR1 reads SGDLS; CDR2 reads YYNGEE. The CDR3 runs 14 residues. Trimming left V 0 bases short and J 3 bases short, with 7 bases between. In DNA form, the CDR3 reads TGTGCCAGCAGCGTAGACGGTTCCAATCAGCCCCAGCATTTT. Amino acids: CASSVDGSNQPQHF.

The CDR3 reads CASSRDLFSEQFF. The CDR3 DNA sequence: TGTGCCAGCTCACGGGACTTATTTAGTGAGCAGTTCTTC. This chain connects TRBV18 to TRBJ2-1; D is possibly TRBD2 (6 bases). V dropped 4 bases and J dropped 9 bases, with 13 bases sitting between them. The V gene's germline CDR1 is KGHSH and CDR2 LQKENI. CDR3 length: 13 residues.

In DNA, the CDR3 is TGTGCCAGTACAGGGACAGGGGTCACCGGGGAGCTGTTTTTT. Its translation is CASTGTGVTGELFF. This chain connects TRBV6-5 to TRBJ2-2; 10 nucleotides align to TRBD1. V lost 9 bases and J lost 4; bases outside the gene matches: 5. Germline V gene data show CDR1 as MNHEY and CDR2 as SVGAGI. This CDR3 spans 14 amino acids.

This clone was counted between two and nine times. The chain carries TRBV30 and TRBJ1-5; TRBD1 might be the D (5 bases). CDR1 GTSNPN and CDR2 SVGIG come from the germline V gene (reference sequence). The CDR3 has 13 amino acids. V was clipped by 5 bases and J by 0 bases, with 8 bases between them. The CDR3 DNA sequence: TGTGCCTGGGCGGGGGATAGCAATCAGCCCCAGCATTTT. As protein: CAWAGDSNQPQHF.

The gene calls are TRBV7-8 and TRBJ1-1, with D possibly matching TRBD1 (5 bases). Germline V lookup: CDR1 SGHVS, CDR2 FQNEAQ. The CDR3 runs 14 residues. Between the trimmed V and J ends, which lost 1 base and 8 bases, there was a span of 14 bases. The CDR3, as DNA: TGTGCCAGCAGCTTAGTCACAGGTTCCTTCGAAGCTTTCTTT. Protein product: CASSLVTGSFEAFF. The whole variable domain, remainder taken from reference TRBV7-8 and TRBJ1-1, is GAGVSQSPRYKVAKRGQDVALRCDPISGHVSLFWYQQALGQGPEFLTYFQNEAQLDKSGLPSDRFFAERPEGSVSTLKIQRTQQEDSAVYLCASSLVTGSFEAFFGQGTRLTVV.

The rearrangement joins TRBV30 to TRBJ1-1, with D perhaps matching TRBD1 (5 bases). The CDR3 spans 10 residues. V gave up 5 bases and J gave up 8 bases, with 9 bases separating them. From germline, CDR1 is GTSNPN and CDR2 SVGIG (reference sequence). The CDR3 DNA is TGTGCCTGGGGGCGGGGGGAAGCTTTCTTT. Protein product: CAWGRGEAFF. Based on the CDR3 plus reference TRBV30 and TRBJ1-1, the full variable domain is SQTIHQWPATLVQPVGSPLSLECTVEGTSNPNLYWYRQAAGRGLQLLFYSVGIGQISSEVPQNLSASRPQDRQFILSSKKLLLSDSGFYLCAWGRGEAFFGQGTRLTVV.

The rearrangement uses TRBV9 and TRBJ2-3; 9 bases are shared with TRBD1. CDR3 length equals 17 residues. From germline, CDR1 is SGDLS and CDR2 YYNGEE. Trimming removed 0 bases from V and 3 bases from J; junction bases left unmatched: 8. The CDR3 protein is CASSVEGQGLGTDTQYF. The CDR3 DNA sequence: TGTGCCAGCAGCGTAGAGGGACAGGGCCTGGGGACAGATACGCAGTATTTT.

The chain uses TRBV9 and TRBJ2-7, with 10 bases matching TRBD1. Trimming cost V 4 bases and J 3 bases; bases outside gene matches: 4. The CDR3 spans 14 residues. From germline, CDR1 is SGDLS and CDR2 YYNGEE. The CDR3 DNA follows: TGTGCCAGCAGCACGCGGACAGGGGGCTACGAGCAGTACTTC. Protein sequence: CASSTRTGGYEQYF. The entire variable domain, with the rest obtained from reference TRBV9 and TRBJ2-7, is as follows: DSGVTQTPKHLITATGQRVTLRCSPRSGDLSVYWYQQSLDQGLQFLIQYYNGEERAKGNILERFSAQQFPDLHSELNLSSLELGDSALYFCASSTRTGGYEQYFGPGTRLTVT.

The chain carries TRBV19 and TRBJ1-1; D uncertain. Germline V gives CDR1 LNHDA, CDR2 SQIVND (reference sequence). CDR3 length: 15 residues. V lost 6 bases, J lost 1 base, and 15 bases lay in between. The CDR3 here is CASRYRGGQNTEAFF. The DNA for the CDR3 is TGTGCCAGTAGATACCGGGGAGGGCAGAACACTGAAGCTTTCTTT.

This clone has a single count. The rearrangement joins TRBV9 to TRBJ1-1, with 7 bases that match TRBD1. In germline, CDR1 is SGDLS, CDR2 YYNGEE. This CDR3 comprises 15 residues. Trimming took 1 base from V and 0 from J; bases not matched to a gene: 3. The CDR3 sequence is CASSVTTGVNTEAFF. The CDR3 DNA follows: TGTGCCAGCAGCGTAACAACAGGGGTGAACACTGAAGCTTTCTTT. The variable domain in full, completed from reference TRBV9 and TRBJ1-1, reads DSGVTQTPKHLITATGQRVTLRCSPRSGDLSVYWYQQSLDQGLQFLIQYYNGEERAKGNILERFSAQQFPDLHSELNLSSLELGDSALYFCASSVTTGVNTEAFFGQGTRLTVV.

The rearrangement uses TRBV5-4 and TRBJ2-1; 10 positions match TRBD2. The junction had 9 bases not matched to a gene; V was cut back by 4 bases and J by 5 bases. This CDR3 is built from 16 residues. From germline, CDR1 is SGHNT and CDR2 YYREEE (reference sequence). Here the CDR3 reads CASSPGRTSGNNEQFF. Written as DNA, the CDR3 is TGTGCCAGCAGCCCCGGACGGACTAGCGGCAACAATGAGCAGTTCTTC.

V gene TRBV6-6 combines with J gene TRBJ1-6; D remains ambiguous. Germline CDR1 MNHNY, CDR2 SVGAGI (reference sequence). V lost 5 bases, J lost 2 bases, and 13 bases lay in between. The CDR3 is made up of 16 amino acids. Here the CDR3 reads CASSPDGRAYNSPLHF. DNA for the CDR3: TGTGCCAGCAGTCCCGACGGGCGGGCCTATAATTCACCCCTCCACTTT.

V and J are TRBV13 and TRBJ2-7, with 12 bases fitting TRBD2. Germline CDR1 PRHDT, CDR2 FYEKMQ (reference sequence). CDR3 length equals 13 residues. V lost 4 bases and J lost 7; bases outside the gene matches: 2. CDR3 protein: CASSSTSGGEQYF. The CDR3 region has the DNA TGTGCCAGCAGCTCGACTAGCGGGGGTGAGCAGTACTTC. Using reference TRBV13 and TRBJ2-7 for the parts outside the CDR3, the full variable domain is AAGVIQSPRHLIKEKRETATLKCYPIPRHDTVYWYQQGPGQDPQFLISFYEKMQSDKGSIPDRFSAQQFSDYHSELNMSSLELGDSALYFCASSSTSGGEQYFGPGTRLTVT.

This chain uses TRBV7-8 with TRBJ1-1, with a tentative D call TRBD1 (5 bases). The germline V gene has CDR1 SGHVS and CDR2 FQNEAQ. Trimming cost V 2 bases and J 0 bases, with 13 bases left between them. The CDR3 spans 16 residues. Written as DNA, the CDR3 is TGTGCCAGCAGCTTATACAGGAACGTGATGAACACTGAAGCTTTCTTT. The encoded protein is CASSLYRNVMNTEAFF. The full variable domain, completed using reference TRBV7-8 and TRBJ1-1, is GAGVSQSPRYKVAKRGQDVALRCDPISGHVSLFWYQQALGQGPEFLTYFQNEAQLDKSGLPSDRFFAERPEGSVSTLKIQRTQQEDSAVYLCASSLYRNVMNTEAFFGQGTRLTVV.

The CDR3 region is CASSQDQGRTDTQYF. The CDR3 nucleotides read TGCGCCAGCAGCCAAGATCAGGGTCGCACAGATACGCAGTATTTT. The chain carries TRBV4-1 and TRBJ2-3, with D tentatively TRBD1 (5 bases). The CDR3 has 15 amino acids. V dropped 0 bases and J dropped 1 base, with 8 bases sitting between them. CDR1 is MGHRA and CDR2 is YSYEKL in the germline V gene.

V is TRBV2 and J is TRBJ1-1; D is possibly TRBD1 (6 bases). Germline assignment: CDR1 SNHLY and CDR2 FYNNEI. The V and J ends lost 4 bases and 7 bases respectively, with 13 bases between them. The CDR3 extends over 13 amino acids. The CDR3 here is CASSGHGQFEAFF. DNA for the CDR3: TGTGCCAGCAGTGGTCACGGACAGTTTGAAGCTTTCTTT. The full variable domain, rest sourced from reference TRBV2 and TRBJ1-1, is EPEVTQTPSHQVTQMGQEVILRCVPISNHLYFYWYRQILGQKVEFLVSFYNNEISEKSEIFDDQFSVERPDGSNFTLKIRSTKLEDSAMYFCASSGHGQFEAFFGQGTRLTVV.

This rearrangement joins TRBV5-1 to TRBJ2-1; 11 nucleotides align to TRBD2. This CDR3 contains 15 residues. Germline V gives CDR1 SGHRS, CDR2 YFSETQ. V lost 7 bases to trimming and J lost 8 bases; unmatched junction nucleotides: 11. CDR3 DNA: TGCGCCAGCCGCTCATTAGCGGGAGGGGGGGATGAGCAGTTCTTC. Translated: CASRSLAGGGDEQFF.

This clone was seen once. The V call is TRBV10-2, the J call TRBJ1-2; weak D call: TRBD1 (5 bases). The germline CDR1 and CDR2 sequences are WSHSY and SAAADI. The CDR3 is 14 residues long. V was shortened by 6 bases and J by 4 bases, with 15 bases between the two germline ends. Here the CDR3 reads CASREGGDGYGYTF. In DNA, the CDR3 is TGCGCCAGCAGGGAGGGAGGGGACGGCTATGGCTACACCTTC.

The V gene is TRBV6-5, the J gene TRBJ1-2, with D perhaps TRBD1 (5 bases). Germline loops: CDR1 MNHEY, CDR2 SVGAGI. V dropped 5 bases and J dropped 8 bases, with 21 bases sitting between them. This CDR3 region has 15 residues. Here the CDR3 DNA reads TGTGCCAGCAGTACCTATCCACAGGATCGTCGCGGCTACACCTTC. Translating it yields CASSTYPQDRRGYTF.

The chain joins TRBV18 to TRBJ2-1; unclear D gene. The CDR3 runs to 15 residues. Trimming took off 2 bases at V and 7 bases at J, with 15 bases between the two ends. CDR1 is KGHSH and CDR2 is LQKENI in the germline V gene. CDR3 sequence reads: CASSPVQNSKNEQFF. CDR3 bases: TGTGCCAGCTCACCAGTACAAAACAGTAAAAATGAGCAGTTCTTC.

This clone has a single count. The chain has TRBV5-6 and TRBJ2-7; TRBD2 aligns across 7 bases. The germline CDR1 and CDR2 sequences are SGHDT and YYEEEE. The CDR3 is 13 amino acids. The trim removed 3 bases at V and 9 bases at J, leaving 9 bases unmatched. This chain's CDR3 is CASSSGGLPGQYF. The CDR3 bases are TGTGCCAGCAGCTCGGGAGGCCTCCCGGGGCAGTACTTC.

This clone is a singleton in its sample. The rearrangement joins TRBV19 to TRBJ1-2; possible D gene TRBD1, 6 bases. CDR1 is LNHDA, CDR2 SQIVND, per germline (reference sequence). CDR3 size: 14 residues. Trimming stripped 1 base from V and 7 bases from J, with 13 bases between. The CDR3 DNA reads TGTGCCAGTAGTATAGGGTACGGGACATTTGGCTACACCTTC. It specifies CASSIGYGTFGYTF.